The present T cell receptor beta chain was sequenced within a study of OX40 agonist ivuxolimab in advanced cancers. Study-wide context: Three individuals attained partial responses, comprising one hepatocellular carcinoma case and two cutaneous melanoma cases.

Looked up from germline, CDR1 is SGDLS and CDR2 is YYNGEE. The CDR3 length is 17 residues. Trimming stripped 5 bases from V and 0 bases from J, with 18 bases between. TCRdb's table, derived via immunoSEQ multiplex PCR, lists solely in-frame clones and lacks some. The sample includes some 82,000 clones, approximately 95% of them seen just once. This chain uses TRBV9 with TRBJ2-1; a weak D match, TRBD2 (6 bases). Material: CD4+ or CD8+ T cells sorted from blood, obtained in a trial of the OX40 agonist ivuxolimab. The receptor's source is an adult with an advanced solid tumor such as melanoma, head and neck, liver or kidney cancer. CDR3 in amino acids: CASREDGRLSSYNEQFF. The CDR3 DNA reads as TGTGCCAGCAGGGAGGACGGGAGATTGAGCTCCTACAATGAGCAGTTCTTC.